This is a list of T cell receptor beta chains from one sample in a study of cytomegalovirus exposure and HLA in healthy donors. The data were produced by immunoSEQ multiplex PCR, yet TCRdb's version contains in-frame clones alone and is incomplete. The sample includes 200,000 to 250,000 clones, approximately 86% of them seen just once. Sequences were obtained from PBMCs. Receptors originate from a woman younger than 35 in good health and CMV-seronegative. Each CDR3 is given with its conserved first and last residue.

j_call: TRBJ2-7; v_call: TRBV7-9; cdr3_aa: CASSSVSGSLEQYF
j_call: TRBJ1-2; v_call: TRBV27; cdr3_aa: CASSHGDSYGYTF
j_call: TRBJ2-2; v_call: TRBV28; cdr3_aa: CASSLPPFRRKYTGELFF
j_call: TRBJ1-4; v_call: TRBV2; cdr3_aa: CASMFKGHSGEKLFF
j_call: TRBJ2-1; v_call: TRBV7-3; cdr3_aa: CASSLGGRDYNEQFF
j_call: TRBJ2-3; v_call: TRBV11-1; cdr3_aa: CASSLVGGDTQYF
j_call: TRBJ1-2; v_call: TRBV6-6; cdr3_aa: CASTPTGDGYTF
j_call: TRBJ2-2; v_call: TRBV5-1; cdr3_aa: CASSLELAGGAGELFF
j_call: TRBJ1-2; v_call: TRBV29-1; cdr3_aa: CSVEIGYGYTF
j_call: TRBJ2-7; v_call: TRBV4-1; cdr3_aa: CASSPGLGLYEQYF
j_call: TRBJ1-2; v_call: TRBV7-2; cdr3_aa: CASSKTGAHGYTF
j_call: TRBJ1-2; v_call: TRBV15; cdr3_aa: CATSRDPGVYTF
j_call: TRBJ1-4; v_call: TRBV28; cdr3_aa: CASRSPGQGIGLFF
j_call: TRBJ2-6; v_call: TRBV28; cdr3_aa: CASSHVGQGRANVLTF
j_call: TRBJ2-7; v_call: TRBV5-4; cdr3_aa: CASSGTGGPGYEQYF
j_call: TRBJ2-3; v_call: TRBV23-1; cdr3_aa: CASGLSGRQSTDTQYF
j_call: TRBJ1-4; v_call: TRBV6-5; cdr3_aa: CASSYSGSGFEKLFF
j_call: TRBJ2-7; v_call: TRBV27; cdr3_aa: CASSSTPGQLAYEQYF
j_call: TRBJ2-7; v_call: TRBV5-1; cdr3_aa: CASSSSSYEQYF
j_call: TRBJ2-3; v_call: TRBV6-1; cdr3_aa: CASSGLAGADTQYF
j_call: TRBJ1-5; v_call: TRBV7-9; cdr3_aa: CASSSGTGEDNQPQHF
j_call: TRBJ2-5; v_call: TRBV29-1; cdr3_aa: CSAGGLEETQYF
j_call: TRBJ1-4; v_call: TRBV27; cdr3_aa: CASSLWTGDEKLFF
j_call: TRBJ2-5; v_call: TRBV7-2; cdr3_aa: CASSQRTSGYQETQYF
j_call: TRBJ2-1; v_call: TRBV29-1; cdr3_aa: CSVGRLGPYNEQFF
j_call: TRBJ2-7; v_call: TRBV5-1; cdr3_aa: CASSSTTDSYEQYF